The TCR beta chain described here comes from a study of cytomegalovirus exposure and HLA in healthy donors. Study as a whole: A preliminary data release comprised roughly 80 million unique TCRs obtained from HLA-typed donors. Study-wide points: Presence/absence comparisons presumed near-even sequencing depth among donors.

This CDR3 is built from 14 residues. Germline V CDR1 and CDR2: SGHTA, FQGNSA. The V and J ends lost 2 bases and 1 base respectively, with 8 bases between them. PCR used 60 Vbeta primers and 13 Jbeta primers. Clones were read by immunoSEQ multiplex PCR, and TCRdb kept only the in-frame ones, dropping some. The sample has roughly 190,000 clones, roughly 80% seen once. About this clone itself: Its specificity is not known. Distinct nucleotide sequences in the sample also encode this CDR3.

Sequenced input: PBMCs. V and J are TRBV7-2 and TRBJ1-1; TRBD1 might be the D (5 bases). This clonotype was obtained from a man over 45 in good health and CMV-seronegative. In nucleotides, the CDR3 is TGTGCCAGCAGCTTATTCCAGGGGAACACTGAAGCTTTCTTT. It specifies CASSLFQGNTEAFF.